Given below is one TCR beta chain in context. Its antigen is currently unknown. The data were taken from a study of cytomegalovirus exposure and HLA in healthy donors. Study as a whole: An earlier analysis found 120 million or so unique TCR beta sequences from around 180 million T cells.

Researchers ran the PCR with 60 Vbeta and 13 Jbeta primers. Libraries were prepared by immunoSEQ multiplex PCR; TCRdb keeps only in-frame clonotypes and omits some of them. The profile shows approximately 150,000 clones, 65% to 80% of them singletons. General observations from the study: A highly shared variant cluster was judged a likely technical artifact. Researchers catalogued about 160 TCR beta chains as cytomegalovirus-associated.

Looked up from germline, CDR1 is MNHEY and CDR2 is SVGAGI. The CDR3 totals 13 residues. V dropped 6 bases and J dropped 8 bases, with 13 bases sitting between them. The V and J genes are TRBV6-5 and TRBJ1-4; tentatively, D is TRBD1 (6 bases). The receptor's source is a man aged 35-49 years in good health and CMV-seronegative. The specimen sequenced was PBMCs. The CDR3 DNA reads TGTGCCAGCAGAAGGGACATAACCGAAAAACTGTTTTTT. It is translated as CASRRDITEKLFF.